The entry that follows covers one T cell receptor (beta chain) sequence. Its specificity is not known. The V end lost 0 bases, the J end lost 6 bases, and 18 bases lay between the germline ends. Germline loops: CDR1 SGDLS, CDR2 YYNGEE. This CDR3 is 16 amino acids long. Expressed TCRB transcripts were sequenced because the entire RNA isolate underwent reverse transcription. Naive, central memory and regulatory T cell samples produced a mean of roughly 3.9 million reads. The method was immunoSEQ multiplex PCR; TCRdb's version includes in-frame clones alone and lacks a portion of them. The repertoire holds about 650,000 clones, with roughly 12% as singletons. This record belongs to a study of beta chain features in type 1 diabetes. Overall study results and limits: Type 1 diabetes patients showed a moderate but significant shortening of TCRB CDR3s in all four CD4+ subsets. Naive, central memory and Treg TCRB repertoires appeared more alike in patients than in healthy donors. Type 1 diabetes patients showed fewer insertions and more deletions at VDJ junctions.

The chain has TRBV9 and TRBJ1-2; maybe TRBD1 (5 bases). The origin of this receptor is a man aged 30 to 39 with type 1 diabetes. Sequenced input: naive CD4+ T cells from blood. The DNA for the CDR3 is TGTGCCAGCAGCGTAGAGACCCGGGGGGACCTTCATGGCTACACCTTC. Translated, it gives CASSVETRGDLHGYTF.